The entry below describes one T cell receptor (beta chain). Its antigen is currently unknown. Clones were sequenced by immunoSEQ multiplex PCR, and TCRdb holds only the in-frame ones, with some missing. This sample has tens of thousands of clones, with roughly 80% found just once. The CDR3 runs 15 residues. Trimming took 2 bases from V and 8 from J, leaving 15 bases between them. CDR1 is LNHNV, CDR2 YYDKDF, per germline (reference sequence). These data are taken from a study of OX40 agonist ivuxolimab in advanced cancers. Study context: One hepatocellular carcinoma and a couple of cutaneous melanoma patients partially responded. General study points: Low normalized T-cell clonal expansion was also seen in some nonresponders. Antigen specificity was not determined for the expanded peripheral T cells.

V gene TRBV15 combines with J gene TRBJ1-4; a possible D gene is TRBD1 (5 bases). The receptor was derived from an adult with an advanced solid tumor such as melanoma, head and neck, liver or kidney cancer. This specimen consisted of CD4+ or CD8+ T cells sorted from blood, obtained in a trial of the OX40 agonist ivuxolimab. CDR3 bases: TGTGCCACCAGCAGACGTGGGGGGGAAGGAGAAAAACTGTTTTTT. This codes for CATSRRGGEGEKLFF.